One sample yielded the 19 T cell receptor beta chains listed below, sequenced in a study of cytomegalovirus exposure and HLA in healthy donors. The PCR was carried out with 60 Vbeta primers and 13 Jbeta primers. Produced via immunoSEQ multiplex PCR; TCRdb's table is partial and in-frame only. Here the sample spans tens of thousands of clones, around 82% being singletons. The sequencing sample was made of PBMCs. The receptors were gathered from a woman aged 18-29 years in good health and CMV-seropositive.

The chain recombines TRBV15 with TRBJ2-3, with D maybe TRBD1 (5 bases). Germline lookup yields CDR1 LNHNV and CDR2 YYDKDF (reference sequence). V shed 0 bases and J shed 0 bases, with 10 bases lying between them. This CDR3 is built from 16 residues. CDR3 protein: CATSRDQGISTDTQYF. DNA for the CDR3: TGTGCCACCAGCAGAGATCAGGGAATTAGCACAGATACGCAGTATTTT.

The CDR3 DNA reads TGTGCCAGCAGCTTAGAGGGGGGGGGATCCTACGAGCAGTACTTC. Its translation: CASSLEGGGSYEQYF. The chain recombines TRBV7-9 with TRBJ2-7; D is perhaps TRBD2 (7 bases). Germline values: CDR1 SEHNR, CDR2 FQNEAQ (reference sequence). Trimming stripped 1 base from V and 1 base from J, with 11 bases between. The length of the CDR3 is 15 residues.

The chain joins TRBV5-1 to TRBJ2-3, with D possibly matching TRBD2 (6 bases). Germline lookup yields CDR1 SGHRS and CDR2 YFSETQ. CDR3 length: 14 residues. V shed 3 bases and J shed 6 bases, with 14 bases lying between them. Here the CDR3 DNA reads TGCGCCAGCAGCTGGGTGGCGGGGACGGATACGCAGTATTTT. Amino acids: CASSWVAGTDTQYF.

This clone was observed a few times. The chain recombines TRBV12-5 with TRBJ2-7; TRBD2 might be the D (6 bases). From germline, CDR1 is LGHNT and CDR2 FRNRAP. With 6 bases removed from V and 4 bases from J, the gap between germline ends came to 16 bases. The CDR3 loop spans 14 amino acids. CDR3 nucleotide sequence: TGTGCTAGTGGCTTCGCGGGACTCCGTTACGAGCAGTACTTC. This encodes CASGFAGLRYEQYF.

V and J are TRBV19 and TRBJ1-3; D possibly corresponds to TRBD1 (5 bases). The CDR3 spans 14 residues. CDR1 and CDR2 (germline): LNHDA, SQIVND (reference sequence). The V end was cut by 5 bases, the J end by 4 bases, with 12 bases between. This chain's CDR3 is CASSADIIGNTIYF. The CDR3 DNA reads as TGTGCCAGTAGTGCGGACATAATCGGAAACACCATATATTTT.

The chain employs TRBV7-9 and TRBJ2-1; the D gene is possibly TRBD1 (5 bases). Germline CDR1 is SEHNR and CDR2 is FQNEAQ (reference sequence). The CDR3 runs 18 residues. Trimming left V 1 base short and J 0 bases short, with 16 bases between. The CDR3, as DNA: TGTGCCAGCAGCTTAGTAAGGAAGGGGCTGCGCTCCTACAATGAGCAGTTCTTC. Translating gives CASSLVRKGLRSYNEQFF. Using reference TRBV7-9 and TRBJ2-1 for the parts outside the CDR3, the full variable domain is DTGVSQNPRHKITKRGQNVTFRCDPISEHNRLYWYRQTLGQGPEFLTYFQNEAQLEKSRLLSDRFSAERPKGSFSTLEIQRTEQGDSAMYLCASSLVRKGLRSYNEQFFGPGTRLTVL.

Only a few counts were recorded for this clone. The chain carries TRBV18 and TRBJ2-3; no definite D call. CDR3 length equals 14 residues. The ends were cut back, 1 base at V and 7 bases at J, with 12 bases in the middle. The germline CDR1 and CDR2 sequences are KGHSH and LQKENI. CDR3: CASSPLGSWNTQYF. In DNA, the CDR3 is TGTGCCAGCTCACCACTCGGGTCCTGGAATACGCAGTATTTT.

This clone was seen only a few times. The chain has TRBV6-1 and TRBJ1-3; 11 bases agree with TRBD1. Unmatched junction bases numbered 3, after V lost 6 bases and J lost 2 bases. Germline V gene sequence: CDR1 MNHNS, CDR2 SASEGT. CDR3 size: 15 residues. CDR3 DNA: TGTGCCAGCAGGGACAGGGGGCGAGCTGGAAACACCATATATTTT. Translating it yields CASRDRGRAGNTIYF.

The chain employs TRBV7-2 and TRBJ2-3, with a weak D call TRBD2 (6 bases). Trimming stripped 1 base from V and 3 bases from J, with 20 bases between. Germline CDR1 reads SGHTA; CDR2 reads FQGNSA. The CDR3 spans 18 residues. The CDR3 sequence is CASSLGVSGRLRTDTQYF. CDR3 in DNA: TGTGCCAGCAGCTTAGGAGTGTCGGGGAGGCTTCGTACAGATACGCAGTATTTT.

The gene calls are TRBV6-1 and TRBJ2-5; tentative D call: TRBD2 (6 bases). Between the trimmed V and J ends, which lost 7 bases and 5 bases, there was a span of 20 bases. Germline V gene data show CDR1 as MNHNS and CDR2 as SASEGT. The CDR3 has 15 residues. The CDR3 sequence is CASNAIQAGGETQYF. The CDR3 nucleotides read TGTGCCAGCAATGCCATTCAGGCTGGGGGGGAGACCCAGTACTTC.

The chain couples TRBV5-5 to TRBJ2-1; D is unresolved. V lost 0 bases to trimming and J lost 4 bases, with 8 bases between them. The CDR3 totals 14 residues. CDR1 and CDR2 from the germline V gene are SGHKS and YYEKEE (reference sequence). CDR3 DNA: TGTGCCAGCAGCTTGGGGGCTGGGTACAATGAGCAGTTCTTC. Encoded protein: CASSLGAGYNEQFF.

The gene calls are TRBV28 and TRBJ2-7; the D gene is possibly TRBD1 (6 bases). The germline CDR1 and CDR2 sequences are MDHEN and SYDVKM. This CDR3 has 17 amino acids. Trimming removed 5 bases from V and 0 bases from J, with 20 bases in between. The CDR3 DNA reads TGTGCCAGCAGTCCCTGGGCCAGCCCAGGGGCCTCCTACGAGCAGTACTTC. Amino acids: CASSPWASPGASYEQYF.

The chain recombines TRBV7-9 with TRBJ1-4; 10 bases match TRBD1. In germline, CDR1 is SEHNR, CDR2 FQNEAQ (reference sequence). The V segment lost 5 bases and the J segment 5 bases; nucleotides outside the gene matches: 2. This CDR3 is built from 14 residues. DNA of the CDR3: TGTGCCAGCAGCAAGGACAGGGGGAATGAAAAACTGTTTTTT. It codes for CASSKDRGNEKLFF.

This clone was counted between two and nine times. J is TRBJ2-7 and V is TRBV27; 12 nucleotides align to TRBD1. This CDR3 is built from 16 residues. V was clipped by 0 bases and J by 7 bases; unmatched bases: 7. Germline loops: CDR1 MNHEY, CDR2 SMNVEV (reference sequence). The CDR3 reads CASSLSGGQGAREQYF. The DNA for the CDR3 is TGTGCCAGCAGTTTATCAGGGGGACAGGGGGCTCGGGAGCAGTACTTC.

This sequence joins TRBV5-1 and TRBJ2-1; 7 nucleotides align to TRBD1. CDR1 is SGHRS, CDR2 YFSETQ, per germline. This CDR3 is 14 amino acids long. Unmatched junction bases numbered 10, after V lost 5 bases and J lost 8 bases. The CDR3 DNA is TGCGCCAGCAGAGGAGAGACAGGGTTATATGAGCAGTTCTTC. Translation gives CASRGETGLYEQFF.

The chain carries TRBV27 and TRBJ2-1; 10 bases align to TRBD2. J gave up 6 bases and V 0 bases, and 8 bases lay outside the gene matches. The CDR3 has 17 amino acids. Germline lookup yields CDR1 MNHEY and CDR2 SMNVEV (reference sequence). In nucleotides, the CDR3 is TGTGCCAGCAGTTTATCGAGGCTAGCGGGAGCGAGCAATGAGCAGTTCTTC. Translation gives CASSLSRLAGASNEQFF.

On this clone: This CDR3 is also generated by other DNA sequences in the sample. This chain joins TRBV5-6 and TRBJ1-4; D perhaps matches TRBD1 (6 bases). The CDR3 spans 14 residues. Trimming shortened V by 1 base and J by 8 bases, and 12 bases separated the two germline ends. Germline CDR1 reads SGHDT; CDR2 reads YYEEEE. CDR3 coding DNA: TGTGCCAGCAGCTTGACAGGGTTGGGGGAAAAACTGTTTTTT. Translated, it gives CASSLTGLGEKLFF. Complete variable domain (other parts from reference TRBV5-6 and TRBJ1-4): DAGVTQSPTHLIKTRGQQVTLRCSPKSGHDTVSWYQQALGQGPQFIFQYYEEEERQRGNFPDRFSGHQFPNYSSELNVNALLLGDSALYLCASSLTGLGEKLFFGSGTQLSVL.

The genes are TRBV19 and TRBJ1-1; D remains ambiguous. This CDR3 has 15 residues. V lost 5 bases to trimming and J lost 1 base, with 14 bases between them. Germline-derived CDR1 and CDR2 are LNHDA and SQIVND (reference sequence). This chain's CDR3 is CASSPGAVGNTEAFF. The DNA for the CDR3 is TGTGCCAGTAGTCCAGGTGCAGTCGGGAACACTGAAGCTTTCTTT.

This chain joins TRBV7-6 and TRBJ1-2; maybe TRBD1 (5 bases). Germline CDR1 and CDR2: SGHVS and FNYEAQ. Deletions cut 3 bases from V and 5 bases from J, with 19 bases between. This CDR3 is 16 amino acids long. The CDR3 sequence is CASSLGQPFRSYGYTF. DNA of the CDR3: TGTGCCAGCAGCTTGGGGCAGCCCTTTCGAAGTTATGGCTACACCTTC.